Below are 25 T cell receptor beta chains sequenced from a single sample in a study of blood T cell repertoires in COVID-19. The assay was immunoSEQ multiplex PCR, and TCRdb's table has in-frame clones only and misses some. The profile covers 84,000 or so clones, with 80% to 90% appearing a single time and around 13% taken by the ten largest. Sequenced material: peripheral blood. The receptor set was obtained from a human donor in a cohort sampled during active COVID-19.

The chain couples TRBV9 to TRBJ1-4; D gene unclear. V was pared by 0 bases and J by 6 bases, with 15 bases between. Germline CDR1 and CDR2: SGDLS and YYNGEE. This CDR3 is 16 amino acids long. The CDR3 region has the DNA TGTGCCAGCAGCGTAGGTCCCGGCAGACGGGATGAAAAACTGTTTTTT. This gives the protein CASSVGPGRRDEKLFF.

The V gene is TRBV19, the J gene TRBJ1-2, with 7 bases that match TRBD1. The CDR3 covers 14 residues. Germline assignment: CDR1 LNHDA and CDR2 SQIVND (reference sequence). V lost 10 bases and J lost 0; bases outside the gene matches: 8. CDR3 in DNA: TGTGCCACCTACTGGACAGGAGCTAACTATGGCTACACCTTC. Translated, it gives CATYWTGANYGYTF. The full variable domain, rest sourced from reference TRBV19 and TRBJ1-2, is DGGITQSPKYLFRKEGQNVTLSCEQNLNHDAMYWYRQDPGQGLRLIYYSQIVNDFQKGDIAEGYSVSREKKESFPLTVTSAQKNPTAFYLCATYWTGANYGYTFGSGTRLTVV.

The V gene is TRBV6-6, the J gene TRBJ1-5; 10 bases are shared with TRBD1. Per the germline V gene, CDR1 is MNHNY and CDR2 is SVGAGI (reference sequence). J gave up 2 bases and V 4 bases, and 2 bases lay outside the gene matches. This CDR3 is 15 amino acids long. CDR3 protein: CASSSGTGGNQPQHF. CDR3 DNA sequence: TGTGCCAGCAGTTCCGGGACAGGGGGCAATCAGCCCCAGCATTTT.

CDR3 sequence (DNA): TGTGCCAGTAGTATAGATTTCAGGAACACTGAAGCTTTCTTT. Encoded protein: CASSIDFRNTEAFF. V usage is TRBV19 and J usage is TRBJ1-1; no reliable D call. Trimming took 0 bases from V and 1 from J, leaving 6 bases between them. Germline V gene lookup returns CDR1 LNHDA and CDR2 SQIVND (reference sequence). The CDR3 contains 14 residues.

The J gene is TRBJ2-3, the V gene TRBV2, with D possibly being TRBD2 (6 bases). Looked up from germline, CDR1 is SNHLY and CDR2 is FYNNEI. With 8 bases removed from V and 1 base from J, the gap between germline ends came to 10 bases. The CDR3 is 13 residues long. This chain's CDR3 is CASVGGGTDTQYF. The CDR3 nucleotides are TGTGCCAGCGTGGGGGGAGGCACAGATACGCAGTATTTT.

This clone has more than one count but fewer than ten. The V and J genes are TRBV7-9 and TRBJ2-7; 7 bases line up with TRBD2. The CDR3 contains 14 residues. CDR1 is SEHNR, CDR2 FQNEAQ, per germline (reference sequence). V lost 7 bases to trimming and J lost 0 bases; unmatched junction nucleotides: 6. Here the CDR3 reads CASTPGGGSYEQYF. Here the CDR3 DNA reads TGTGCCAGCACTCCTGGGGGGGGCTCCTACGAGCAGTACTTC. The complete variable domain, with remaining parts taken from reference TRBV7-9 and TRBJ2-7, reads DTGVSQNPRHKITKRGQNVTFRCDPISEHNRLYWYRQTLGQGPEFLTYFQNEAQLEKSRLLSDRFSAERPKGSFSTLEIQRTEQGDSAMYLCASTPGGGSYEQYFGPGTRLTVT.

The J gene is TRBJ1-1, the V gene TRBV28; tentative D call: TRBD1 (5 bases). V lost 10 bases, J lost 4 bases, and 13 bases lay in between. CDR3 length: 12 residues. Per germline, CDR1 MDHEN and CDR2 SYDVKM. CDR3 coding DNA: TGTGCCACCGGAAGGGGTGGCACTGAAGCTTTCTTT. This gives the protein CATGRGGTEAFF.

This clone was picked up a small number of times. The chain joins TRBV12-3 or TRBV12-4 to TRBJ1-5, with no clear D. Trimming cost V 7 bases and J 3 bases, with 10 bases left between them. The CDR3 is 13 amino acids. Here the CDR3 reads CASTTTFNQPQHF. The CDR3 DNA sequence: TGTGCCAGCACCACCACATTCAATCAGCCCCAGCATTTT.

The CDR3 protein is CAWVSGTGRETQYF. Written as DNA, the CDR3 is TGTGCCTGGGTTTCCGGGACAGGGCGGGAGACCCAGTACTTC. This chain joins TRBV30 and TRBJ2-5; 9 bases align to TRBD1. The J segment lost 5 bases and the V segment lost 5 bases, leaving 9 bases of the junction unmatched. Germline CDR1 GTSNPN, CDR2 SVGIG (reference sequence). The CDR3 spans 14 residues.

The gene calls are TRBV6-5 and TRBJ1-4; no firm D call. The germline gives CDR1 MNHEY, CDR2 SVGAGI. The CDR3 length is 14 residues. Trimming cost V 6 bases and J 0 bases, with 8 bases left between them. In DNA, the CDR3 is TGTGCCAGCAGGGAGGCGGCAACTAATGAAAAACTGTTTTTT. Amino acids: CASREAATNEKLFF.

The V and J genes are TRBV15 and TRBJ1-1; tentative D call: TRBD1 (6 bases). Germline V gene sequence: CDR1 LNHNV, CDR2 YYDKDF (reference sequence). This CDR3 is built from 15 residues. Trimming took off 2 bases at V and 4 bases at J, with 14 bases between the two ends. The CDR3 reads CATSRTTDRSTEAFF. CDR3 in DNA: TGTGCCACCAGCAGAACAACCGACAGGTCCACTGAAGCTTTCTTT. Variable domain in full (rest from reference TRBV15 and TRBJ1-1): DAMVIQNPRYQVTQFGKPVTLSCSQTLNHNVMYWYQQKSSQAPKLLFHYYDKDFNNEADTPDNFQSRRPNTSFCFLDIRSPGLGDTAMYLCATSRTTDRSTEAFFGQGTRLTVV.

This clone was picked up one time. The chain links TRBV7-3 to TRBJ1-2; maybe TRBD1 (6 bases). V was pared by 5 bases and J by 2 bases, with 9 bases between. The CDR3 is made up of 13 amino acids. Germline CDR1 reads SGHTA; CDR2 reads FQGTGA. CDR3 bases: TGTGCCAGCAGCCCCCAGGGGAACTATGGCTACACCTTC. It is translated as CASSPQGNYGYTF. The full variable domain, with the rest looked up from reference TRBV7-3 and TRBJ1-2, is GAGVSQTPSNKVTEKGKYVELRCDPISGHTALYWYRQSLGQGPEFLIYFQGTGAADDSGLPNDRFFAVRPEGSVSTLKIQRTERGDSAVYLCASSPQGNYGYTFGSGTRLTVV.

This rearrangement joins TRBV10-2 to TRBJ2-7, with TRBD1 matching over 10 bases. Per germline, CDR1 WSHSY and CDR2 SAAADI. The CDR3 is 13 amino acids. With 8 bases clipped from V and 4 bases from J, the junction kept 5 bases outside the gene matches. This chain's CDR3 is CASRGQGVYEQYF. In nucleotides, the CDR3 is TGCGCCAGCCGAGGACAGGGGGTATACGAGCAGTACTTC.

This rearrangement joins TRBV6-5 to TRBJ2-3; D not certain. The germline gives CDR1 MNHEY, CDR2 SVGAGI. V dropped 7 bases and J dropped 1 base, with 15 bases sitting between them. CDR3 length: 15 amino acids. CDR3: CASIMALGGTDTQYF. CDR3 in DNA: TGTGCCAGCATAATGGCCCTAGGAGGCACAGATACGCAGTATTTT.

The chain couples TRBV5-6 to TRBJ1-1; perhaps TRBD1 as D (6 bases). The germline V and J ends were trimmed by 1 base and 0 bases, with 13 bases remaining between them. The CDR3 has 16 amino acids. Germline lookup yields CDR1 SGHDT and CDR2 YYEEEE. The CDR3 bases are TGTGCCAGCAGCTTGACAGGGTCTTACATGAACACTGAAGCTTTCTTT. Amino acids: CASSLTGSYMNTEAFF.

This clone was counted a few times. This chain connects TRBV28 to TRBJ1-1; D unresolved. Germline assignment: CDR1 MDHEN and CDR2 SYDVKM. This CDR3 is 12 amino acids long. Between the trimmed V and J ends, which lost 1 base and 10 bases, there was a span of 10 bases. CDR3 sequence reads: CASSLLGFGAFF. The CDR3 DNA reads TGTGCCAGCAGTTTATTGGGCTTCGGAGCTTTCTTT. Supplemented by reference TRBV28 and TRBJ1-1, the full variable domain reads DVKVTQSSRYLVKRTGEKVFLECVQDMDHENMFWYRQDPGLGLRLIYFSYDVKMKEKGDIPEGYSVSREKKERFSLILESASTNQTSMYLCASSLLGFGAFFGQGTRLTVV.

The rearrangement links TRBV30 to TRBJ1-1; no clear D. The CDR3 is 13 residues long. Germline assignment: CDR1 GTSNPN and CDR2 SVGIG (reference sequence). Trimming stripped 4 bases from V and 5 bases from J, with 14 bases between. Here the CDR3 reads CAWTSLGETEAFF. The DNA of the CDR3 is TGTGCCTGGACAAGTTTGGGCGAGACTGAAGCTTTCTTT.

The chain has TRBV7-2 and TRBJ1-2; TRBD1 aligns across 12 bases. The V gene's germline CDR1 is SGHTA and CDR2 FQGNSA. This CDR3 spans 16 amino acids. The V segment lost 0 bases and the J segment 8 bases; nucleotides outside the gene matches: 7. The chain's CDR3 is CASSLAQGQGATGYTF. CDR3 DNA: TGTGCCAGCAGCTTAGCGCAGGGACAGGGGGCGACGGGCTACACCTTC.

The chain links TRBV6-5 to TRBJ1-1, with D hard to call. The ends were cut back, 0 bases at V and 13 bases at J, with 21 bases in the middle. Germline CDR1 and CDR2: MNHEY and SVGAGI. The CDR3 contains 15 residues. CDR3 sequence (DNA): TGTGCCAGCAGTTACTCCGCCTTTCCGGAGGGTGTATGTTTCTTT. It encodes CASSYSAFPEGVCFF.

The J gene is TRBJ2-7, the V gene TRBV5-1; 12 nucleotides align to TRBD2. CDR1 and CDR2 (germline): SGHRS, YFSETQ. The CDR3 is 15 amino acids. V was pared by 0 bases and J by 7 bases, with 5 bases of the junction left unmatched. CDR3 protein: CASSLEPSGGAEQYF. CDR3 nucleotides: TGCGCCAGCAGCTTGGAGCCTAGCGGGGGGGCGGAGCAGTACTTC.

CDR3 sequence reads: CASSFRAQPQHF. In DNA form, the CDR3 reads TGTGCCAGCAGCTTCAGGGCCCAGCCCCAGCATTTT. The chain couples TRBV7-3 to TRBJ1-5, with a tentative D call TRBD1 (5 bases). V dropped 3 bases and J dropped 7 bases, with 7 bases sitting between them. The CDR3 covers 12 residues. Germline CDR1 SGHTA, CDR2 FQGTGA. Full variable domain (missing parts from reference TRBV7-3 and TRBJ1-5): GAGVSQTPSNKVTEKGKYVELRCDPISGHTALYWYRQSLGQGPEFLIYFQGTGAADDSGLPNDRFFAVRPEGSVSTLKIQRTERGDSAVYLCASSFRAQPQHFGDGTRLSIL.

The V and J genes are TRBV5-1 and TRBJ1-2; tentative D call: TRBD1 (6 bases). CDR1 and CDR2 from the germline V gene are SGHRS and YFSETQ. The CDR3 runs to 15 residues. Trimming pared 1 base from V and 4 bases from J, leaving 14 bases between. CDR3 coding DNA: TGCGCCAGCAGCTTGTCCCCGGACAGCTTCTATGGCTACACCTTC. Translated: CASSLSPDSFYGYTF. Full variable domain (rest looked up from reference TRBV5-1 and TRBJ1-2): KAGVTQTPRYLIKTRGQQVTLSCSPISGHRSVSWYQQTPGQGLQFLFEYFSETQRNKGNFPGRFSGRQFSNSRSEMNVSTLELGDSALYLCASSLSPDSFYGYTFGSGTRLTVV.

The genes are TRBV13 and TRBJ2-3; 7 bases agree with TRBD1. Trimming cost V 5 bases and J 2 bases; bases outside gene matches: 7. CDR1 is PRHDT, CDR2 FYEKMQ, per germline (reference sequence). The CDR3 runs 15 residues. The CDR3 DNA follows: TGTGCCAGCAGCGGCTACGGACAGGCCACAGATACGCAGTATTTT. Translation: CASSGYGQATDTQYF.

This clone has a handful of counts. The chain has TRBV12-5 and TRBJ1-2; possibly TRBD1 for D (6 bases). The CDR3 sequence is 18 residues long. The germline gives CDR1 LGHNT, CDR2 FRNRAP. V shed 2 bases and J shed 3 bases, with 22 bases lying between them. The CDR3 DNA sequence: TGTGCTAGTGGTTTGCCTCGCTGGACAGCCCCGCTAGACTATGGCTACACCTTC. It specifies CASGLPRWTAPLDYGYTF.

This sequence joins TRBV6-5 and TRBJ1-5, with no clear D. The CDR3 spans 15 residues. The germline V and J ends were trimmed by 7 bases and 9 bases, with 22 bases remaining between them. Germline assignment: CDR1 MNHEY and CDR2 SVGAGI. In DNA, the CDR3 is TGTGCCAGCATCCTACGCCCCGACGGGAGCGGGCCCCAGCATTTT. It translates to CASILRPDGSGPQHF.